The next 25 T cell receptor beta chains were all read from a single sample in a study of tumor and adjacent non-tumor tissue in lung cancer. This sample's RNA came from whole unsorted tissue. This non-tumor lung sample came from over 3 cm beyond the tumor edge. Three rounds of nested PCR, following a modified ARM-PCR protocol, produced the TCRbeta library. TCRdb called the multiplex PCR reads again in MiXCR, with one record for every CDR3 protein. Of around 40,000 distinct CDR3 sequences in the sample, roughly 60% were seen once. The sequencing sample was made of distant non-tumor lung tissue. The receptors originated from a man between 50 and 59 years old with non-small cell lung cancer.

The gene calls are TRBV5-1 and TRBJ2-3; tentatively, D is TRBD1 (6 bases). The V gene's germline CDR1 is SGHRS and CDR2 YFSETQ. V lost 5 bases and J lost 15, with 28 bases in between. The CDR3 totals 15 residues. This CDR3 is CASRPGQSSTDTRYF. The CDR3 coding sequence is TGCGCCAGCAGGCCCGGACAGTCTAGCACAGATACGCGATATTTT.

Turning to this clonotype: The conserved final phenylalanine or tryptophan is absent from the CDR3, which likely points to a read error. The gene calls are TRBV12-3 or TRBV12-4 and TRBJ2-7, with 8 bases fitting TRBD1. This CDR3 region has 14 residues. J lost 4 bases, V lost 4 bases, and 6 bases had no gene match. The CDR3 sequence: CASSSTGDWYEQYL. As DNA, the CDR3 is TGTGCCAGCAGTTCGACAGGGGACTGGTACGAGCAGTACCTC.

Concerning this clonotype: Likely a read error: the CDR3 ends without its conserved phenylalanine or tryptophan. The V call is TRBV29-1, the J call TRBJ2-5; TRBD2 is a possible D gene (6 bases). The CDR3 extends over 14 amino acids. Germline V gene data show CDR1 as SQVTM and CDR2 as ANQGSEA. DNA of the CDR3: TGTAGCGTTGGAGAAAGCGGGTCCGGAGAGACCCAGTACCTC. Protein sequence: CSVGESGSGETQYL.

Turning to this clonotype: Sequence at one end of the junction differs from germline and may be a read error. The V gene is TRBV6-5, the J gene TRBJ2-3; D is unresolved. Germline loops: CDR1 MNHEY, CDR2 SVGAGI. The CDR3 loop spans 11 amino acids. The CDR3 nucleotides are TGCGCCAGCAATTACGCAGATACGCAGTATTTT. Translation gives CASNYADTQYF.

Regarding this clonotype: This sequence may be a read error, since a much larger clone differs from it by one base. The chain links TRBV5-6 to TRBJ2-5; tentative D call: TRBD1 (5 bases). Germline V gene sequence: CDR1 SGHDT, CDR2 YYEEEE. The CDR3 extends over 15 amino acids. Trimming took 2 bases from V and 5 from J, leaving 16 bases between them. The CDR3 bases are TGTGCCAGCAGCTTAATGACAGCCGGTGGGGAGACCCAGTACTTC. Translating gives CASSLMTAGGETQYF.

On this clonotype itself: This may arise from a read error, as a much more abundant clone is one base away. V is TRBV24-1 and J is TRBJ2-7; D is unresolved. V dropped 4 bases and J dropped 8 bases, with 14 bases sitting between them. Germline V gene lookup returns CDR1 KGHDR and CDR2 SFDVKD. This CDR3 region has 13 residues. The CDR3 region is CATSDLSSRKQYF. The CDR3 nucleotides are TGTGCCACCAGTGACCTCTCCAGTCGCAAGCAGTACTTC.

The chain employs TRBV6-1 and TRBJ2-3, with unresolved D. The V end lost 7 bases, the J end lost 2 bases, and 13 bases lay between the germline ends. Germline lookup yields CDR1 MNHNS and CDR2 SASEGT. The length of the CDR3 is 14 residues. DNA for the CDR3: TGTGCCAGCACCAGCACCTTCGCCACAGATACGCAGTATTTT. Its translation: CASTSTFATDTQYF.

CDR3 coding DNA: TGTGCCAGCAGTGACGATTGGGAAACACAGTATTTT. Protein sequence: CASSDDWETQYF. V usage is TRBV7-8 and J usage is TRBJ2-3, with no clear D. The CDR3 is made up of 12 amino acids. Germline V CDR1 and CDR2: SGHVS, FQNEAQ. V shed 6 bases and J shed 12 bases, with 16 bases lying between them.

This chain uses TRBV5-4 with TRBJ2-7; tentatively, D is TRBD1 or TRBD2 (6 bases each). This CDR3 contains 15 residues. Germline-derived CDR1 and CDR2 are SGHNT and YYREEE (reference sequence). Written as DNA, the CDR3 is TGTATCAGCAGCTTGGCGGGGACATGCGCCTACGAGCAGTACTTC. Translating it yields CISSLAGTCAYEQYF.

Note on this clonotype: The junction departs from the called germline gene at one end, perhaps through a read error. The chain links TRBV4-1 to TRBJ2-1; 11 positions agree with TRBD2. CDR1 MGHRA and CDR2 YSYEKL come from the germline V gene. The CDR3 consists of 15 residues. In nucleotides, the CDR3 is TGCGTCAGCAGTCGCTCGACTAGCGGGACGCATGTGCAGTTCTTC. This translates into CVSSRSTSGTHVQFF.

As regards this clonotype: A read error may be the cause here, since a much bigger clone is one base away. V gene TRBV11-2 combines with J gene TRBJ2-1; perhaps TRBD1 as D (6 bases). This CDR3 has 17 residues. V was shortened by 0 bases and J by 7 bases, with 19 bases between the two germline ends. CDR1 and CDR2 (germline): SGHAT, FQNNGV. In DNA form, the CDR3 reads TGTGCCAGCAGCTTAGATGCGGCGGCAGGGGCCGGGAATGAGCAGTTCTTC. As protein: CASSLDAAAGAGNEQFF.

With respect to this clonotype: A much larger clone is a single base away; this may be a read error. J is TRBJ2-7 and V is TRBV28; D assignment may be TRBD1 or TRBD2 (5 bases each). Germline V lookup: CDR1 MDHEN, CDR2 SYDVKM. This CDR3 is built from 14 residues. CDR3: CASSFGGFAYEEYF. The DNA for the CDR3 is TGTGCCAGCAGTTTTGGGGGTTTCGCCTACGAGGAGTACTTC.

This clonotype was recorded a few times. Germline is not matched at one junction end, which may reflect a read error. This CDR3 reads CASSLKRNAEVFF. The CDR3 DNA is TGTGCCAGCAGCTTAAAAAGGAACGCTGAAGTTTTCTTT. The gene calls are TRBV11-2 and TRBJ1-1; D is unclear. Germline V gene sequence: CDR1 SGHAT, CDR2 FQNNGV. This CDR3 is built from 13 residues.

To note about this clonotype: One end of the junction does not line up with germline, which may come from a read error. This sequence joins TRBV11-2 and TRBJ2-3, with D perhaps matching TRBD2 (5 bases). CDR1 and CDR2 from the germline V gene are SGHAT and FQNNGV. This CDR3 is 15 amino acids long. CDR3 sequence: CASCVMSSSTDTLYF. The CDR3 DNA follows: TGTGCCAGCTGCGTAATGAGCTCTAGCACAGATACGCTGTATTTT.

The chain employs TRBV5-1 and TRBJ2-3, with D possibly being TRBD2 (5 bases). Germline-derived CDR1 and CDR2 are SGHRS and YFSETQ. The CDR3 runs 16 residues. The V gene lost 2 bases and the J gene lost 2 bases, with 15 bases spanning the gap. The CDR3 spells CASSFNLGIVTDTQYF. The CDR3 DNA follows: TGCGCCAGCAGCTTTAACCTCGGGATTGTCACAGATACGCAGTATTTT.

As regards this clonotype: One end of the junction varies from germline; a read error may be responsible. V usage is TRBV6-1 and J usage is TRBJ2-3, with D possibly TRBD1 on 6 matching bases. The CDR3 has 17 residues. Germline V lookup: CDR1 MNHNS, CDR2 SASEGT. As DNA, the CDR3 is TGTACCAGCAGTGAAGCACCCGGACAGCCCAGGGGCGATACGCAGTATTTT. This translates into CTSSEAPGQPRGDTQYF.

Turning to this clonotype: The junction and the germline gene differ at one end; a read error may be behind it. V usage is TRBV29-1 and J usage is TRBJ2-3; D possibly corresponds to TRBD2 (6 bases). This CDR3 has 13 amino acids. Per the germline V gene, CDR1 is SQVTM and CDR2 is ANQGSEA. The chain's CDR3 is CNVAGQGEDKQYF. The CDR3 nucleotides read TGCAACGTTGCGGGGCAGGGTGAAGATAAGCAGTATTTT.

This clonotype was observed at least ten times. The rearrangement uses TRBV6-5 and TRBJ2-2, with 10 bases identical to TRBD1. With V trimmed by 7 bases and J by 5 bases, 10 bases remained unmatched. The CDR3 length is 16 residues. Looked up from germline, CDR1 is MNHEY and CDR2 is SVGAGI. Here the CDR3 reads CASIGTGASPTGELFF. Written as DNA, the CDR3 is TGTGCCAGCATAGGGACAGGGGCCTCTCCGACCGGGGAGCTGTTTTTT.

The table lists this clonotype with many counts. V gene TRBV29-1 combines with J gene TRBJ1-4, with a weak D call TRBD1 (5 bases). The V gene's germline CDR1 is SQVTM and CDR2 ANQGSEA. Trimming removed 7 bases at V and 2 bases at J, with 11 bases between. There are 13 residues in the CDR3. CDR3 protein: CSAQRGTNEKLFF. CDR3 DNA: TGCAGCGCGCAGCGGGGGACTAATGAAAAACTGTTTTTT.

To note about this clonotype: This sequence may be a read error, since a much larger clone differs from it by one base. The chain is built from TRBV4-1 and TRBJ2-7, with 9 positions matching TRBD2. The germline V gene has CDR1 MGHRA and CDR2 YSYEKL. CDR3 length: 17 residues. The DNA of the CDR3 is TGCGCCAGCACCCAAGTGATGGTCGCGGGAGGGTTCCACGAGCAGTACTTC. Protein sequence: CASTQVMVAGGFHEQYF.

A note on this clonotype: This may be a read error, as it is one base from a much larger clone. The rearrangement links TRBV4-1 to TRBJ1-6, with D tentatively TRBD1 (6 bases). V was pared by 4 bases and J by 7 bases, with 14 bases between. CDR1 is MGHRA, CDR2 YSYEKL, per germline. The CDR3 has 15 amino acids. The CDR3 sequence is CASSRVGRGNSPLHF. The CDR3 region has the DNA TGCGCCAGCAGCCGAGTGGGCAGGGGCAATTCACCCCTCCACTTT.

The chain recombines TRBV4-2 with TRBJ2-3, with D unresolved. Germline V gene data show CDR1 as LGHNA and CDR2 as YNFKEQ. The CDR3 loop spans 18 amino acids. Trimming left V 9 bases short and J 0 bases short, with 25 bases between. For the CDR3, the DNA is TGTGCCAGTAACCAAGTGGTCACGGCTGGCTATAGCACAGATACGCAGTATTTT. This gives the protein CASNQVVTAGYSTDTQYF.

Comment on this clonotype: Relative to the germline gene, one junction end is altered; a read error may explain this. This chain links TRBV6-1 with TRBJ2-7, with a tentative D call TRBD1 (6 bases). CDR3 length: 16 residues. Germline values: CDR1 MNHNS, CDR2 SASEGT. The chain's CDR3 is CTSLYLGAGVAYEQYF. The CDR3 DNA is TGTACCAGTCTCTACCTTGGGGCAGGGGTGGCCTACGAGCAGTACTTC.

This clonotype ranks as medium-sized. The gene calls are TRBV29-1 and TRBJ2-1; the match to TRBD2 covers 7 bases. Germline V gene data show CDR1 as SQVTM and CDR2 as ANQGSEA. V was clipped by 5 bases and J by 10 bases; unmatched bases: 20. The CDR3 is 16 residues long. DNA of the CDR3: TGCAGCGTTCTCCCTCAGGAAATGGCGGGAGTAGGCGAGCAGTTCTTC. Its protein is CSVLPQEMAGVGEQFF.

The table lists this clonotype with a count of one. The rearrangement uses TRBV6-1 and TRBJ2-7; the match to TRBD1 covers 8 bases. The CDR3 extends over 12 amino acids. V trimming: 7 bases; J trimming: 4 bases; junction bases outside the gene matches: 3. Per the germline V gene, CDR1 is MNHNS and CDR2 is SASEGT. CDR3 region: CASKDREYEQYF. The CDR3 DNA reads as TGTGCCAGCAAGGACAGGGAGTACGAGCAGTACTTC.